This T cell receptor (beta chain) was captured in a study of radiotherapy plus CTLA-4 blockade in lung cancer. Findings of the study overall: In blood, TCR clones derived from the tumor expanded after radiotherapy plus ipilimumab.

The CDR3 sequence is 15 residues long. Germline CDR1 SGHRS, CDR2 YFSETQ. Losses at the gene ends were 0 bases for V and 9 bases for J; bases not matched to a gene: 12. Here immunoSEQ multiplex PCR was the method, and the copy in TCRdb shows in-frame clones only, minus some. Among about 93,000 clones, almost 90% were seen once, and the ten largest hold 4.5% to 6%. This clone was seen just once. Its antigen is not identified. The chain has TRBV5-1 and TRBJ2-7, with 7 positions matching TRBD2. The sequence was collected from a human donor with non-small cell lung cancer that progressed on radiotherapy plus ipilimumab. This specimen consisted of peripheral blood, obtained from a patient treated with radiotherapy plus ipilimumab. This CDR3 is CASSLEGSGAVRQYF. CDR3 bases: TGCGCCAGCAGCTTGGAAGGGAGCGGGGCGGTTCGGCAGTACTTC.